This T cell receptor (beta chain) was observed in a study of OX40 agonist ivuxolimab in advanced cancers. V dropped 5 bases and J dropped 4 bases, with 12 bases sitting between them. Germline CDR1 and CDR2: SGHKS and YYEKEE (reference sequence). The CDR3 runs 13 residues. TCRdb's copy holds only in-frame clones and misses some; the assay was immunoSEQ multiplex PCR. The sample gives roughly 45,000 clones, 88% of which show up once; around 3.5% is in the top ten. This specimen was CD4+ or CD8+ T cells sorted from blood, taken in a trial of the OX40 agonist ivuxolimab. The sequence derives from an adult with an advanced solid tumor such as melanoma, head and neck, liver or kidney cancer. The rearrangement uses TRBV5-5 and TRBJ1-2; D is undetermined. The CDR3 nucleotides read TGTGCCAGCAGGGGCGGCCCTGTCTATGGCTACACCTTC. Its translation is CASRGGPVYGYTF. Looking up the rest from reference TRBV5-5 and TRBJ1-2 gives the full variable domain: DAGVTQSPTHLIKTRGQQVTLRCSPISGHKSVSWYQQVLGQGPQFIFQYYEKEERGRGNFPDRFSARQFPNYSSELNVNALLLGDSALYLCASRGGPVYGYTFGSGTRLTVV.